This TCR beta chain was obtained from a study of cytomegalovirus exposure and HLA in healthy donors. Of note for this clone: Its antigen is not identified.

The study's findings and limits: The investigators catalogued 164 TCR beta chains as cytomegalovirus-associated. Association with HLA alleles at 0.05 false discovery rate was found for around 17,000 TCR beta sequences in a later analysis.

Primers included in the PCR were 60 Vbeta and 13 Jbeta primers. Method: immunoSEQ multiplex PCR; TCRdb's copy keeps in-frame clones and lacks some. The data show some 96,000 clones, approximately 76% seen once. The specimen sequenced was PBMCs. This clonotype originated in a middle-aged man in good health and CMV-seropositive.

CDR3 amino acids: CASSQDRTGEAYGYTF. The CDR3 DNA is TGCGCCAGCAGCCAAGATAGGACAGGTGAGGCCTATGGCTACACCTTC. The V call is TRBV4-3, the J call TRBJ1-2, with 7 bases matching TRBD1. The CDR3 has 16 amino acids. CDR1 and CDR2 (germline): LGHNA, YSLEER. V shed 0 bases, J shed 4 bases, and the junction held 8 bases outside the gene matches.